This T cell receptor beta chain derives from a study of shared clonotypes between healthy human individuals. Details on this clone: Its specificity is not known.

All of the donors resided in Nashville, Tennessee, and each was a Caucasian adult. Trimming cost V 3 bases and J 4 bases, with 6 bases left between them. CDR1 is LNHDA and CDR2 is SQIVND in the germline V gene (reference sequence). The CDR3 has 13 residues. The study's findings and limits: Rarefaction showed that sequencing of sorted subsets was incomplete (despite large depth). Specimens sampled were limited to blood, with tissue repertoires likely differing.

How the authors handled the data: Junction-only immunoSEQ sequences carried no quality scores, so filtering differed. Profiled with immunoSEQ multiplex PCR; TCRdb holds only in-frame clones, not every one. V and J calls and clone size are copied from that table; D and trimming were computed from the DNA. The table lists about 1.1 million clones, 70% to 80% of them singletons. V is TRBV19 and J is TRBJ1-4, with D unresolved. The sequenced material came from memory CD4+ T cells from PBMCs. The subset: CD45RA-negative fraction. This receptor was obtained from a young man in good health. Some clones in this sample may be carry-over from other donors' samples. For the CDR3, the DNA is TGTGCCAGTAGTATCCTAGATAATGAAAAACTGTTTTTT. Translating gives CASSILDNEKLFF. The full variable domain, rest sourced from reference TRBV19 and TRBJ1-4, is DGGITQSPKYLFRKEGQNVTLSCEQNLNHDAMYWYRQDPGQGLRLIYYSQIVNDFQKGDIAEGYSVSREKKESFPLTVTSAQKNPTAFYLCASSILDNEKLFFGSGTQLSVL.